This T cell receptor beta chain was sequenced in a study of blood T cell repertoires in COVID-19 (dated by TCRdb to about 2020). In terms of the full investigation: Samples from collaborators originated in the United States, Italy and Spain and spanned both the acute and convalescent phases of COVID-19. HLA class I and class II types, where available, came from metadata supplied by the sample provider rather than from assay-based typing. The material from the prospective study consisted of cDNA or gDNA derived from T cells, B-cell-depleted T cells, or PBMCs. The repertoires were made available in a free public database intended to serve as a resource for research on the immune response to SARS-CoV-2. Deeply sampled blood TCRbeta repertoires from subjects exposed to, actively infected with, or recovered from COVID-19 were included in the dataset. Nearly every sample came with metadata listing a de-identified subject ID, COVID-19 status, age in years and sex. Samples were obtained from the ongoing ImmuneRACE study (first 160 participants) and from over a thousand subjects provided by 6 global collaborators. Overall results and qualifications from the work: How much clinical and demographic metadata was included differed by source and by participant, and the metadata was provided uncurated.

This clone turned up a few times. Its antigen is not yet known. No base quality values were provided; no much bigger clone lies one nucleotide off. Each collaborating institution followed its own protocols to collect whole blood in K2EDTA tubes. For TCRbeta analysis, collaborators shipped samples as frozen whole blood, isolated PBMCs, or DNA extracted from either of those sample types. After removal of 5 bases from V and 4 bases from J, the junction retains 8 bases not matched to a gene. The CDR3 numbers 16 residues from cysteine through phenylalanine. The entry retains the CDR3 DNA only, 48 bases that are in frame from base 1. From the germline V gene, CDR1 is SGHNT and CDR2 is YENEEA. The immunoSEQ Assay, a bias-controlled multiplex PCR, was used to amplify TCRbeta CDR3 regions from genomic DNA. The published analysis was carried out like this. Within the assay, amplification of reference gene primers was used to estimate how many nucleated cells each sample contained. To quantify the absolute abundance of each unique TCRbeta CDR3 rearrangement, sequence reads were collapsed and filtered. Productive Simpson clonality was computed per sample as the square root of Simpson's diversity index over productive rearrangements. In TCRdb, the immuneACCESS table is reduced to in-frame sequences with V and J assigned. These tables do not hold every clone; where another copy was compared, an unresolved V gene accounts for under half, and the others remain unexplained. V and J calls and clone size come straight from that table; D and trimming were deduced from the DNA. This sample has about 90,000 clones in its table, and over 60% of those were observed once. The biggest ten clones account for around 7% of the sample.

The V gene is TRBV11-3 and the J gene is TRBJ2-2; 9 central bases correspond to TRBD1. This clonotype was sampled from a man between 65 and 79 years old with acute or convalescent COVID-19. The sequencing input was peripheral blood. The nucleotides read TGTGCCAGCAGCGTAGGACAGGGGAAGAGCACCGGGGAGCTGTTTTTT. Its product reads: CASSVGQGKSTGELFF.